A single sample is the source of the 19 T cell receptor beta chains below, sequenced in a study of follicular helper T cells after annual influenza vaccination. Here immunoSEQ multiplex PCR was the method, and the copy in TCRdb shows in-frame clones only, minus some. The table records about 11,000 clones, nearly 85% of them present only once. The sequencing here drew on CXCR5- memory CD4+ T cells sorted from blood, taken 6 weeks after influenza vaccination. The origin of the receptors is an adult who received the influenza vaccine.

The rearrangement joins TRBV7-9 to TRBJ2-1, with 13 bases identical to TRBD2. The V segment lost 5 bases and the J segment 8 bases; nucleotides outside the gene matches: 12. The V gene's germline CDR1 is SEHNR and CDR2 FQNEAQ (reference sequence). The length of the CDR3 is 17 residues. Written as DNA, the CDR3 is TGTGCCAGCAGCCCTGGACTAGCGGGAGTTGAGGGGGATGAGCAGTTCTTC. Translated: CASSPGLAGVEGDEQFF.

The CDR3 nucleotides are TGTGCCAGCTCAGCTGGACACACGAACACTGAAGCTTTCTTT. Amino acids: CASSAGHTNTEAFF. V gene TRBV18 combines with J gene TRBJ1-1; the D gene is possibly TRBD1 (5 bases). The germline V gene encodes CDR1 KGHSH and CDR2 LQKENI. The CDR3 is 14 residues long. Between the trimmed V and J ends, which lost 5 bases and 1 base, there was a span of 11 bases.

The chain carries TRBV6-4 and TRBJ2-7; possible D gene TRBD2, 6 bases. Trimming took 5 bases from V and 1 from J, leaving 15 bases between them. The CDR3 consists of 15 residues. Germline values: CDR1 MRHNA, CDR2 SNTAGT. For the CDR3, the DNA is TGTGCCAGCAGTTACCCTCGGGACTTATCCTACGAGCAGTACTTC. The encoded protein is CASSYPRDLSYEQYF.

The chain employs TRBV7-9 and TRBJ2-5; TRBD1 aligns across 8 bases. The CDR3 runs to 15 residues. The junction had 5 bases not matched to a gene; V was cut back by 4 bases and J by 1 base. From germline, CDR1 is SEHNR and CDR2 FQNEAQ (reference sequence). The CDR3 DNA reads TGTGCCAGCAGCTGGGACAGGACCACCCAAGAGACCCAGTACTTC. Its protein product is CASSWDRTTQETQYF.

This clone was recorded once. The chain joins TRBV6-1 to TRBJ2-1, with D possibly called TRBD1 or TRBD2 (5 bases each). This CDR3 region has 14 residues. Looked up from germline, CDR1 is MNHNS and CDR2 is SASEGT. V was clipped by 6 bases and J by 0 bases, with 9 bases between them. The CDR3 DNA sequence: TGTGCCAGCAGCCGGGACGGCTCCTACAATGAGCAGTTCTTC. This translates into CASSRDGSYNEQFF.

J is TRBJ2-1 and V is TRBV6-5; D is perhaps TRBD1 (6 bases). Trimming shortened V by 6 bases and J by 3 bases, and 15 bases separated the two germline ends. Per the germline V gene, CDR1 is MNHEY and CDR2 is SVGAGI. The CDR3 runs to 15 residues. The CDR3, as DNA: TGTGCCAGCAGACCGAGCGGACAGATCTACAATGAGCAGTTCTTC. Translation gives CASRPSGQIYNEQFF.

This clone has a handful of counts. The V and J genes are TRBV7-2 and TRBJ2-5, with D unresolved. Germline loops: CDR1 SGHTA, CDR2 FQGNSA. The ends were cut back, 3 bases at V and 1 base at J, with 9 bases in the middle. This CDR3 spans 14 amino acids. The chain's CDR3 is CASSLRRGQETQYF. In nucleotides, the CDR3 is TGTGCCAGCAGCTTGCGACGTGGCCAAGAGACCCAGTACTTC.

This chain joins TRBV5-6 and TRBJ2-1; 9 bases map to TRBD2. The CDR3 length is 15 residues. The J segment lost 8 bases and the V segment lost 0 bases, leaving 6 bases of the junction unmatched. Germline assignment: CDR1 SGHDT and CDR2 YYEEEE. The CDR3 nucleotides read TGTGCCAGCAGCTTGGGGGGCGGGAGGGCCTATGAGCAGTTCTTC. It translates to CASSLGGGRAYEQFF.

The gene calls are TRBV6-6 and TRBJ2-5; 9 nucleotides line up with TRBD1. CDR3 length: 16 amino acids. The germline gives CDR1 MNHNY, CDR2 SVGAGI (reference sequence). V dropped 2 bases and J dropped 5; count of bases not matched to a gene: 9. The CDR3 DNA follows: TGTGCCAGCAGTTACCCACCACAGGGGGCCCTTGAGACCCAGTACTTC. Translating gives CASSYPPQGALETQYF.

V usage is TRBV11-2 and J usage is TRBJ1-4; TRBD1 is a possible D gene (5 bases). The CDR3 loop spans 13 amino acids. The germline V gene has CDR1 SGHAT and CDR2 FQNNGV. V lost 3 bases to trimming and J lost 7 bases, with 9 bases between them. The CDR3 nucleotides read TGTGCCAGCAGCTTTGCTGGGGCTGAAAAACTGTTTTTT. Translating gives CASSFAGAEKLFF.

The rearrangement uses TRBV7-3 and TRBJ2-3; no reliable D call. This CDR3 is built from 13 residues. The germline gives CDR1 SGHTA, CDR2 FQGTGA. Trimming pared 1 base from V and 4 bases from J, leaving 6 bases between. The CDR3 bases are TGTGCCAGCAGCTTAAATTCCGCAGATACGCAGTATTTT. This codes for CASSLNSADTQYF.

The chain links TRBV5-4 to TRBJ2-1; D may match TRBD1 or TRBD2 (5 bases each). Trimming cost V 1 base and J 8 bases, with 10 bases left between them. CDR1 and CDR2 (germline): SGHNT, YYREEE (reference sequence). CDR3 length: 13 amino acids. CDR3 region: CASSLRGVDEQFF. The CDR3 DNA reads TGTGCCAGCAGCTTGAGAGGGGTCGATGAGCAGTTCTTC.

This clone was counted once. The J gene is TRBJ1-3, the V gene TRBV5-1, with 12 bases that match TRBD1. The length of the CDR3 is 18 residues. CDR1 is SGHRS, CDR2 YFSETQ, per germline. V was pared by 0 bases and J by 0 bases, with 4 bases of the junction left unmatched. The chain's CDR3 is CASSLGDRGRYSGNTIYF. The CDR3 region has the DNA TGCGCCAGCAGCTTGGGGGACAGGGGGCGATACTCTGGAAACACCATATATTTT.

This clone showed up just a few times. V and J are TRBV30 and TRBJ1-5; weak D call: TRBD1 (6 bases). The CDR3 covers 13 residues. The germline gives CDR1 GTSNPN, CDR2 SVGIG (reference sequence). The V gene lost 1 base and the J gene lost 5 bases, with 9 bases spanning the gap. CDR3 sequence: CAWSEQGDQPQHF. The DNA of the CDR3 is TGTGCCTGGAGTGAACAGGGCGATCAGCCCCAGCATTTT.

CDR3 coding DNA: TGTGCCAGCAGCAACTCTGGACGGGGGGGGACTGAAGCTTTCTTT. Protein product: CASSNSGRGGTEAFF. This chain joins TRBV11-3 and TRBJ1-1, with TRBD1 as a possible D gene (5 bases). Germline V gene lookup returns CDR1 SGHNT and CDR2 YENEEA. The CDR3 length is 15 residues. Trimming stripped 5 bases from V and 5 bases from J, with 18 bases between.

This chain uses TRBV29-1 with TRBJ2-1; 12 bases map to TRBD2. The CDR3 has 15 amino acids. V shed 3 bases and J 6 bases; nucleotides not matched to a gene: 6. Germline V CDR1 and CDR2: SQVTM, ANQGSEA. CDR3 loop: CSVDRTSGVSNEQFF. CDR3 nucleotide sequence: TGCAGCGTTGATCGGACTAGCGGGGTAAGCAATGAGCAGTTCTTC.

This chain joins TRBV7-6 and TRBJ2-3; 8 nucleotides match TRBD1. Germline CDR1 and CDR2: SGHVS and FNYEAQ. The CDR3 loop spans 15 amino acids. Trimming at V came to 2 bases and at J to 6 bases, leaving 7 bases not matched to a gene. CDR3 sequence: CASSLNPGGDDTQYF. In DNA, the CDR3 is TGTGCCAGCAGCTTAAATCCAGGGGGCGACGATACGCAGTATTTT.

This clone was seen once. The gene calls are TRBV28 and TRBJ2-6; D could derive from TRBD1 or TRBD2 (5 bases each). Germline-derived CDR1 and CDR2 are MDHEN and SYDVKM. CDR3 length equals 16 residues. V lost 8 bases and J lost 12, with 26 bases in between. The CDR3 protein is CASGRAIDSLGGVLTF. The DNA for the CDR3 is TGTGCCAGCGGACGAGCGATAGACAGTTTAGGAGGCGTCCTGACTTTC.

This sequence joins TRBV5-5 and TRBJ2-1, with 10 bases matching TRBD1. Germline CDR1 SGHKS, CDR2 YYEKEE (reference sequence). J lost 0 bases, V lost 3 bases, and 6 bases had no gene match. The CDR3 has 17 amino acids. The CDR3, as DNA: TGTGCCAGCAGCTCTCGGACAGGGGGAAGCTCCTACAATGAGCAGTTCTTC. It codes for CASSSRTGGSSYNEQFF.